This TCR beta chain was recorded in a study of T cell repertoires in cytomegalovirus infection (dated by TCRdb to the late 2010s). With regard to the full study: Because public TCR beta signatures pointed to carriage of CMV infection together with the matching HLA type, the HLA type of each donor mattered for the analysis.

The germline V gene (reference sequence) specifies GTSNPN as CDR1 and SVGIG as CDR2. The CDR3 measures 14 amino acids from cysteine to phenylalanine. Of all the DNA, just the CDR3 is kept, 42 bases in frame from base 1. V gives up 0 bases and J gives up 1 base, and the segment between their germline ends measures 7 bases. As for this clonotype: Its cognate antigen has yet to be identified. The sample holds no much larger clone one base away, and base qualities are not on file.

The sequencer listed for this sample is Illumina HiSeq 1500. Through fastp at Q25 and MiXCR, TCRdb rebuilt clones from the public reads, retaining in-frame beta chains. Duplicate CDR3 protein sequences are folded into a single record with the most common DNA and genes. In all, the sample holds 150,000 to 200,000 distinct CDR3 sequences, and about a tenth of those were seen once. The leading ten clones occupy approximately 4.3% of the sample. Paper-wide results and their limitations: In both this cohort and an independent 352-donor cohort, the cumulative frequency of public TCR beta family members distinguished carriers of CMV infection plus the relevant HLA type. In the ex vivo response, HLA-C-restricted CMV-specific TCR beta clonotypes were dominant, and in two of eight donors the single most frequent clonotype came from this HLA-C-restricted group.

Sample: PBMCs. This TCR came from a human donor in good health (CMV status not recorded). Some clones in this sample may be carry-over from other donors' samples. This chain joins TRBV30 to TRBJ1-5; there is no confident call for the D gene. The CDR3 amino acid sequence is: CAWSVLTSNQPQHF. The DNA sequence is given as TGTGCCTGGAGTGTACTAACAAGCAATCAGCCCCAGCATTTT.